The clone carrying this T cell receptor beta chain was detected only a few times. Profiled with immunoSEQ multiplex PCR; TCRdb holds only in-frame clones, not every one. The sample has around 10,000 clones; around four fifths are singletons. The data stem from a study of blood T cell dynamics during melanoma immunotherapy. Documented time point: pre-treatment baseline. The clonotype comes from a human donor with melanoma. Sequenced here: blood, sampled from a patient treated with checkpoint blockade.

The CDR3 is CASSLMGQLGGTEAFF. For the CDR3, the DNA is TGTGCCAGCAGCTTAATGGGACAGCTTGGAGGGACTGAAGCTTTCTTT. The rearrangement uses TRBV7-9 and TRBJ1-1; 7 nucleotides align to TRBD1. The germline CDR1 and CDR2 sequences are SEHNR and FQNEAQ (reference sequence). CDR3 length: 16 amino acids. V dropped 2 bases and J dropped 5; count of bases not matched to a gene: 11.